This is a list of T cell receptor beta chains from one sample in a study of cytomegalovirus exposure and HLA in healthy donors. Libraries were prepared by immunoSEQ multiplex PCR; TCRdb keeps only in-frame clonotypes and omits some of them. The sample has some 150,000 clones, 79% seen once; the top ten hold about 3.7%. The sequenced material came from PBMCs. All receptors derive from a human donor in good health. Each CDR3 is given with its conserved first and last residue. A D gene is named only where the DNA matches it firmly. A row's size may be missing; if present it is once, few, many or a size class.

d_gene: TRBD2
v_gene: TRBV10-3
abundance: -
j_gene: TRBJ2-1
len: 21
CDR3aa: CAIKLSAWTSGDPKGYNEQFF
CDR3nt: TGTGCCATTAAGTTGAGCGCTTGGACTAGCGGAGACCCGAAAGGGTACAATGAGCAGTTCTTC

d_gene: -
v_gene: TRBV29-1
abundance: once
j_gene: TRBJ2-7
len: 13
CDR3aa: CSVGLAASYEQYF
CDR3nt: TGCAGCGTTGGTTTAGCGGCCTCCTACGAGCAGTACTTC

d_gene: -
v_gene: TRBV6-5
abundance: -
j_gene: TRBJ1-6
len: 14
CDR3aa: CASSYSRGNSPLHF
CDR3nt: TGTGCCAGCAGTTATAGCAGGGGAAATTCACCCCTCCACTTT

d_gene: TRBD2
v_gene: TRBV5-8
abundance: -
j_gene: TRBJ2-7
len: 11
CDR3aa: CASSFTGRAGF
CDR3nt: TGTGCCAGCAGCTTTACCGGGAGGGCCGGTTTC

d_gene: TRBD2
v_gene: TRBV30
abundance: -
j_gene: TRBJ2-3
len: 15
CDR3aa: CAWGIAGGVTDTQYF
CDR3nt: TGTGCCTGGGGAATAGCGGGGGGCGTGACAGATACGCAGTATTTT

d_gene: TRBD1
v_gene: TRBV11-2
abundance: -
j_gene: TRBJ1-3
len: 14
CDR3aa: CASSTGVTGNTIYF
CDR3nt: TGTGCCAGCAGCACAGGGGTGACTGGAAACACCATATATTTT

d_gene: TRBD1
v_gene: TRBV5-4
abundance: -
j_gene: TRBJ2-5
len: 15
CDR3aa: CASSKGQGIIGTQYF
CDR3nt: TGTGCCAGCAGCAAAGGACAGGGGATTATCGGGACCCAGTACTTC

d_gene: -
v_gene: TRBV14
abundance: once
j_gene: TRBJ1-6
len: 14
CDR3aa: CASSQELYNSPLHF
CDR3nt: TGTGCCAGCAGCCAAGAACTTTACAATTCACCCCTCCACTTT

d_gene: TRBD2
v_gene: TRBV27
abundance: few
j_gene: TRBJ2-7
len: 15
CDR3aa: CASSPLGTKIARQYF
CDR3nt: TGTGCCAGCAGTCCCCTAGGGACTAAAATTGCACGGCAGTACTTC

d_gene: -
v_gene: TRBV6-1
abundance: -
j_gene: TRBJ2-7
len: 11
CDR3aa: CASSELGGQYF
CDR3nt: TGTGCCAGCAGTGAGTTGGGAGGGCAGTACTTC

d_gene: -
v_gene: TRBV20-1
abundance: -
j_gene: TRBJ2-1
len: 11
CDR3aa: CSARDNNEQFF
CDR3nt: TGCAGTGCTAGAGATAACAATGAGCAGTTCTTC

d_gene: TRBD1
v_gene: TRBV5-1
abundance: -
j_gene: TRBJ1-3
len: 16
CDR3aa: CASSPSDRNSGNTIYF
CDR3nt: TGCGCCAGCAGCCCTTCGGACAGGAACTCTGGAAACACCATATATTTT

d_gene: TRBD1
v_gene: TRBV27
abundance: -
j_gene: TRBJ2-7
len: 15
CDR3aa: CASSLDRGGPYEQYF
CDR3nt: TGTGCCAGCAGTTTAGACAGGGGGGGCCCCTACGAGCAGTACTTC

d_gene: TRBD1
v_gene: TRBV5-1
abundance: -
j_gene: TRBJ1-4
len: 16
CDR3aa: CASSLARTGEDEKLFF
CDR3nt: TGCGCCAGCAGCTTGGCGAGGACAGGGGAGGATGAAAAACTGTTTTTT

d_gene: -
v_gene: TRBV10-1
abundance: -
j_gene: TRBJ2-7
len: 13
CDR3aa: CASSDDLAREQYF
CDR3nt: TGCGCCAGCAGTGACGACCTAGCGAGAGAGCAGTACTTC

d_gene: TRBD1
v_gene: TRBV7-9
abundance: -
j_gene: TRBJ1-1
len: 16
CDR3aa: CASSLDRGNMNTEAFF
CDR3nt: TGTGCCAGCAGCTTGGACAGGGGGAATATGAACACTGAAGCTTTCTTT

d_gene: TRBD2
v_gene: TRBV7-8
abundance: -
j_gene: TRBJ2-3
len: 16
CDR3aa: CASSLGTLAGVDTQYF
CDR3nt: TGTGCCAGCAGCTTAGGTACGCTAGCGGGAGTTGATACGCAGTATTTT

d_gene: TRBD2
v_gene: TRBV15
abundance: -
j_gene: TRBJ2-2
len: 16
CDR3aa: CATSRPRASGFRELFF
CDR3nt: TGTGCCACCAGCAGGCCTCGGGCTAGCGGGTTCAGGGAGCTGTTTTTT

d_gene: TRBD1
v_gene: TRBV6-1
abundance: -
j_gene: TRBJ1-3
len: 16
CDR3aa: CASSEWDSGSGNTIYF
CDR3nt: TGTGCCAGCAGTGAATGGGACAGTGGCTCTGGAAACACCATATATTTT

d_gene: TRBD1
v_gene: TRBV19
abundance: -
j_gene: TRBJ1-5
len: 17
CDR3aa: CASTGTGSSYSNQPQHF
CDR3nt: TGTGCCAGTACCGGGACAGGGAGTTCTTATAGCAATCAGCCCCAGCATTTT

d_gene: -
v_gene: TRBV5-1
abundance: once
j_gene: TRBJ1-5
len: 15
CDR3aa: CASSLVAGEGQPQHF
CDR3nt: TGCGCCAGCAGCTTGGTGGCAGGGGAAGGTCAGCCCCAGCATTTT

d_gene: TRBD2
v_gene: TRBV2
abundance: once
j_gene: TRBJ2-1
len: 16
CDR3aa: CASRPDPGLVSGEQFF
CDR3nt: TGTGCCAGCAGGCCAGACCCGGGACTAGTCAGTGGTGAGCAGTTCTTC

d_gene: -
v_gene: TRBV7-2
abundance: -
j_gene: TRBJ2-7
len: 12
CDR3aa: CASSPPEGEQYF
CDR3nt: TGTGCCAGCAGCCCCCCGGAGGGCGAGCAGTACTTC

d_gene: TRBD2
v_gene: TRBV28
abundance: -
j_gene: TRBJ2-2
len: 16
CDR3aa: CASSIAGVGNTGELFF
CDR3nt: TGTGCCAGCAGTATAGCGGGCGTTGGGAACACCGGGGAGCTGTTTTTT

d_gene: -
v_gene: TRBV19
abundance: once
j_gene: TRBJ1-5
len: 14
CDR3aa: CASSIVSGNQPQHF
CDR3nt: TGTGCCAGTAGTATAGTCAGCGGGAATCAGCCCCAGCATTTT

d_gene: -
v_gene: TRBV4-1
abundance: -
j_gene: TRBJ1-3
len: 15
CDR3aa: CASSQENTIGNTIYF
CDR3nt: TGCGCCAGCAGCCAAGAAAACACCATCGGAAACACCATATATTTT

d_gene: -
v_gene: TRBV19
abundance: once
j_gene: TRBJ1-2
len: 14
CDR3aa: CASSKDRQLYGYTF
CDR3nt: TGTGCCAGTAGTAAAGACCGACAGCTGTATGGCTACACCTTC

d_gene: TRBD1
v_gene: TRBV9
abundance: -
j_gene: TRBJ1-4
len: 14
CDR3aa: CASSVEGADEKLFF
CDR3nt: TGTGCCAGCAGCGTAGAGGGGGCCGATGAAAAACTGTTTTTT

d_gene: -
v_gene: TRBV27
abundance: -
j_gene: TRBJ2-3
len: 14
CDR3aa: CASSRTPGADTQYF
CDR3nt: TGTGCCAGCAGTCGCACGCCGGGAGCTGATACGCAGTATTTT

d_gene: TRBD2
v_gene: TRBV5-1
abundance: -
j_gene: TRBJ2-3
len: 17
CDR3aa: CASSLEVAGGPTDTQYF
CDR3nt: TGCGCCAGCAGCTTGGAGGTTGCGGGGGGGCCTACAGATACGCAGTATTTT

d_gene: TRBD1
v_gene: TRBV30
abundance: -
j_gene: TRBJ1-2
len: 13
CDR3aa: CAGSGTGTYGYTF
CDR3nt: TGTGCCGGGTCCGGGACAGGGACCTATGGCTACACCTTC

d_gene: -
v_gene: TRBV27
abundance: -
j_gene: TRBJ2-7
len: 15
CDR3aa: CASSWDTDSSYEQYF
CDR3nt: TGTGCCAGCAGTTGGGACACAGATAGCTCCTACGAGCAGTACTTC

d_gene: -
v_gene: TRBV6-1
abundance: -
j_gene: TRBJ1-5
len: 15
CDR3aa: CASSDQLYSNQPQHF
CDR3nt: TGTGCCAGCAGTGACCAGTTATATAGCAATCAGCCCCAGCATTTT

d_gene: -
v_gene: TRBV18
abundance: -
j_gene: TRBJ2-2
len: 15
CDR3aa: CASSPSTVNTGELFF
CDR3nt: TGTGCCAGCTCACCGTCTACAGTTAACACCGGGGAGCTGTTTTTT

d_gene: TRBD2
v_gene: TRBV27
abundance: once
j_gene: TRBJ2-1
len: 15
CDR3aa: CASSSSGGVYNEQFF
CDR3nt: TGTGCCAGCAGTTCTAGCGGGGGGGTTTACAATGAGCAGTTCTTC

d_gene: TRBD2
v_gene: TRBV28
abundance: -
j_gene: TRBJ2-3
len: 18
CDR3aa: CASSLGDWGRGNTDTQYF
CDR3nt: TGTGCCAGCAGCCTGGGCGATTGGGGGAGGGGAAACACAGATACGCAGTATTTT

d_gene: TRBD2
v_gene: TRBV6-1
abundance: -
j_gene: TRBJ2-1
len: 15
CDR3aa: CASSLREYHYNEQFF
CDR3nt: TGTGCCAGCAGTTTGCGGGAGTACCACTACAATGAGCAGTTCTTC

d_gene: TRBD2
v_gene: TRBV9
abundance: few
j_gene: TRBJ2-4
len: 15
CDR3aa: CASSSQGTRENIQYF
CDR3nt: TGTGCCAGCAGCTCACAAGGGACTAGGGAAAACATTCAGTACTTC

d_gene: -
v_gene: TRBV5-1
abundance: -
j_gene: TRBJ2-3
len: 16
CDR3aa: CASSSGARGAIDTQYF
CDR3nt: TGCGCCAGCAGCTCGGGAGCTCGGGGAGCTATAGATACGCAGTATTTT

d_gene: -
v_gene: TRBV7-8
abundance: -
j_gene: TRBJ2-7
len: 15
CDR3aa: CASSLVSIGGGEQYF
CDR3nt: TGTGCCAGCAGCTTAGTGTCTATAGGGGGGGGCGAGCAGTACTTC

d_gene: -
v_gene: TRBV5-1
abundance: -
j_gene: TRBJ2-3
len: 16
CDR3aa: CASSLSVSGFTDTQYF
CDR3nt: TGCGCCAGCAGCTTGAGTGTCTCGGGTTTCACAGATACGCAGTATTTT

d_gene: -
v_gene: TRBV5-1
abundance: -
j_gene: TRBJ1-2
len: 14
CDR3aa: CASSPGTDLQGYTF
CDR3nt: TGCGCCAGCAGCCCGGGGACTGACTTGCAGGGCTACACCTTC

d_gene: TRBD1
v_gene: TRBV29-1
abundance: few
j_gene: TRBJ2-3
len: 13
CDR3aa: CSVRTGGTDTQYF
CDR3nt: TGCAGCGTGAGGACAGGGGGTACAGATACGCAGTATTTT

d_gene: TRBD1
v_gene: TRBV19
abundance: -
j_gene: TRBJ1-1
len: 16
CDR3aa: CASSILPGQGASEAFF
CDR3nt: TGTGCCAGTAGTATCCTCCCCGGACAGGGGGCATCCGAAGCTTTCTTT

d_gene: -
v_gene: TRBV7-9
abundance: -
j_gene: TRBJ1-1
len: 15
CDR3aa: CASSLNGTPDPEAFF
CDR3nt: TGTGCCAGCAGCTTAAATGGGACACCAGATCCTGAAGCTTTCTTT

d_gene: -
v_gene: TRBV7-2
abundance: once
j_gene: TRBJ1-4
len: 17
CDR3aa: CASSLAGAATTNEKLFF
CDR3nt: TGTGCCAGCAGCTTAGCGGGGGCGGCTACAACTAATGAAAAACTGTTTTTT

d_gene: -
v_gene: TRBV18
abundance: -
j_gene: TRBJ2-2
len: 15
CDR3aa: CASSYGMRNTGELFF
CDR3nt: TGTGCCAGCTCATACGGGATGAGGAACACCGGGGAGCTGTTTTTT

d_gene: TRBD2
v_gene: TRBV5-1
abundance: -
j_gene: TRBJ2-5
len: 15
CDR3aa: CASSRGLAGDETQYF
CDR3nt: TGCGCCAGCAGCAGAGGACTAGCGGGAGATGAGACCCAGTACTTC

d_gene: TRBD1
v_gene: TRBV7-9
abundance: -
j_gene: TRBJ1-3
len: 18
CDR3aa: CASSLGTGGYSSGNTIYF
CDR3nt: TGTGCCAGCAGCTTAGGGACAGGGGGCTATAGCTCTGGAAACACCATATATTTT

d_gene: TRBD2
v_gene: TRBV28
abundance: -
j_gene: TRBJ2-5
len: 17
CDR3aa: CASSFGFSGGARETQYF
CDR3nt: TGTGCCAGCAGTTTCGGGTTTAGCGGGGGGGCGCGGGAGACCCAGTACTTC

d_gene: -
v_gene: TRBV5-4
abundance: -
j_gene: TRBJ1-2
len: 13
CDR3aa: CASSLQGQIGYTF
CDR3nt: TGTGCCAGCAGCTTGCAGGGGCAGATTGGCTACACCTTC